This note documents a single T cell receptor (beta chain) sequence. Germline V CDR1 and CDR2: MNHEY, SMNVEV (reference sequence). After removal of 2 bases from V and 8 bases from J, the junction contained 11 bases not matched to a gene. This CDR3 is built from 16 residues. This specimen comes from a study of sequential checkpoint blockade in melanoma. Study-level information: First-line arms were nivolumab then ipilimumab, or the reverse, randomized 1:1.

Specified treatment: randomized to nivolumab then ipilimumab (arm A) or the reverse (arm B). Live CD3+CD8+ CD19− CD56− cells were sorted from PBMCs. Sequencing was performed with immunoSEQ multiplex PCR; in TCRdb, only in-frame clones are kept and a portion is missing. The sample yields 15,000 to 20,000 clones, roughly four fifths seen once. J is TRBJ2-1 and V is TRBV27; the match to TRBD2 covers 8 bases. Here the sequenced sample was CD8+ T cells sorted from blood (inferred from file names), taken from a patient given nivolumab and ipilimumab in sequence. This receptor was identified in a human donor with melanoma. The CDR3 DNA sequence: TGTGCCAGCAGTTTAGGTAGCGGGGCAGGTCGGGATGAGCAGTTCTTC. The encoded protein is CASSLGSGAGRDEQFF.